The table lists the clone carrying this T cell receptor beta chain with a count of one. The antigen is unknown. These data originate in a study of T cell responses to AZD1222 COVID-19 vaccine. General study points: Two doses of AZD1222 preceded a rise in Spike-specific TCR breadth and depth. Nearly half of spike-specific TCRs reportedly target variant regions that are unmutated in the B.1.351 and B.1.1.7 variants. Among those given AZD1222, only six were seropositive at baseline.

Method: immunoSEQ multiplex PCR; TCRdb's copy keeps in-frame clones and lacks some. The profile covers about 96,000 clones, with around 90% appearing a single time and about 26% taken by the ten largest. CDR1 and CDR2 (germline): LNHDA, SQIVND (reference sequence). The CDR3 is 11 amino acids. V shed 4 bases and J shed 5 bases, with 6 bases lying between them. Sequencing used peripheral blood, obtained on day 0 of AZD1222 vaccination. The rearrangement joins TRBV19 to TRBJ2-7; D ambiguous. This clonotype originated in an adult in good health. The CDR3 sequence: CASSSRHEQYF. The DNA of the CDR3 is TGTGCCAGTAGTAGTCGCCACGAGCAGTACTTC.